Presented here are 3 T cell receptor beta chains from one specimen sequenced in a study of blood T cell repertoires in COVID-19. TCRdb keeps only in-frame clones here, not all; method: immunoSEQ multiplex PCR. Of 100,000 to 150,000 clones in the sample, 65% to 90% were seen once. Input material: peripheral blood. The receptors derive from an elderly man with active or convalescent COVID-19.

The rearrangement links TRBV27 to TRBJ1-3; possibly TRBD1 for D (5 bases). The V end lost 3 bases, the J end lost 0 bases, and 12 bases lay between the germline ends. This CDR3 is built from 16 residues. Germline values: CDR1 MNHEY, CDR2 SMNVEV (reference sequence). CDR3 sequence: CASSFAGPASGNTIYF. The CDR3 DNA reads as TGTGCCAGCAGTTTCGCGGGACCGGCCTCTGGAAACACCATATATTTT.

The V call is TRBV6-5, the J call TRBJ2-3; possibly TRBD2 for D (5 bases). Per germline, CDR1 MNHEY and CDR2 SVGAGI. The CDR3 has 14 amino acids. Deletions cut 7 bases from V and 6 bases from J, with 17 bases between. CDR3 nucleotide sequence: TGTGCCAGCACTCCAGGACGGGGAGAGGATACGCAGTATTTT. This gives the protein CASTPGRGEDTQYF.

Only one count was recorded for this clone. The CDR3 DNA reads TGCGCCAGCAGCACCGGACAGGGCGATGGCTACACCTTC. It encodes CASSTGQGDGYTF. V and J are TRBV5-1 and TRBJ1-2, with 8 bases identical to TRBD1. The germline V gene has CDR1 SGHRS and CDR2 YFSETQ. The J segment lost 6 bases and the V segment lost 4 bases, leaving 5 bases of the junction unmatched. The CDR3 spans 13 residues.